A single sample is the source of the 15 T cell receptor beta chains below, sequenced in a study of MAIT cells during Salmonella Paratyphi A infection listed by TCRdb under 2017. Libraries were made using 5' RACE. Instrument on record: Illumina MiSeq. TCRdb reworked the public reads: Q25 trimming with fastp, MiXCR clone assembly, productive beta chains retained. Entries that share a CDR3 protein sequence are merged under the most common genes and DNA. A total of about 600 distinct CDR3 sequences appear in this sample, roughly 36% of them only once. The top ten hold 35% to 55% of the sample. Results the study describes overall, beyond this receptor: MAIT TRBV usage was oligoclonal, favouring TRBV20 and TRBV6, and appeared unchanged by infection.

Their target antigens are unknown. The sample's time point, from its label and the paper: before S. Paratyphi A challenge (baseline). MAIT cells were defined as Valpha7.2+ CD161+ T cells and were identified and sorted by flow cytometry. Sample: MAIT cells from blood, taken at the first sampling point of the challenge study. Receptors were obtained from a person aged 18 to 75 who was deliberately infected with Salmonella Paratyphi A in a paratyphoid fever challenge study.

The sample holds a few counts of this clonotype. The chain carries TRBV19 and TRBJ2-1, with D possibly being TRBD2 (5 bases). Trimming removed 5 bases from V and 6 bases from J, with 11 bases in between. From germline, CDR1 is LNHDA and CDR2 SQIVND (reference sequence). The CDR3 is made up of 13 amino acids. This CDR3 is CASSFGIFNEQFF. Written as DNA, the CDR3 is TGTGCCAGTAGTTTCGGGATTTTCAATGAGCAGTTCTTC.

The V call is TRBV6-1, the J call TRBJ1-1; D might be TRBD1 (6 bases). Germline CDR1 and CDR2: MNHNS and SASEGT. This CDR3 is built from 16 residues. The V end lost 4 bases, the J end lost 5 bases, and 20 bases lay between the germline ends. In DNA form, the CDR3 reads TGTGCCAGCAGTGCTAGGGCAGGGGAAGGACCTACTGAAGCTTTCTTT. It encodes CASSARAGEGPTEAFF.

This clonotype came up a few times. The chain joins TRBV7-3 to TRBJ2-1; D remains unclear. The CDR3 spans 12 residues. CDR1 SGHTA and CDR2 FQGTGA come from the germline V gene. Between the trimmed V and J ends, which lost 0 bases and 4 bases, there was a span of 1 base. The CDR3, as DNA: TGTGCCAGCAGCTTAACATACAATGAGCAGTTCTTC. The encoded protein is CASSLTYNEQFF.

This clonotype has only a few counts. This chain's CDR3 is CSARDLPTGDHNEQFF. The CDR3, as DNA: TGCAGTGCTAGAGACCTCCCCACAGGGGACCATAATGAGCAGTTCTTC. The gene calls are TRBV20-1 and TRBJ2-1; 7 nucleotides match TRBD1. The ends lost 0 bases at V and 7 bases at J; junction bases unmatched: 12. The CDR3 covers 16 residues. Germline assignment: CDR1 DFQATT and CDR2 SNEGSKA (reference sequence).

This clonotype was detected only a few times. V is TRBV2 and J is TRBJ2-7; tentative D call: TRBD1 (7 bases). The CDR3 consists of 15 residues. V was shortened by 3 bases and J by 3 bases, with 15 bases between the two germline ends. CDR1 is SNHLY and CDR2 is FYNNEI in the germline V gene. This chain's CDR3 is CASSERDSKYYEQYF. For the CDR3, the DNA is TGTGCCAGCAGTGAGCGGGACAGCAAATACTACGAGCAGTACTTC.

By share of the sample, this clonotype is large. The chain recombines TRBV12-3 or TRBV12-4 with TRBJ2-2; 7 bases fit TRBD2. The CDR3 sequence is 16 residues long. With 3 bases clipped from V and 1 base from J, the junction kept 5 bases outside the gene matches. CDR3 sequence (DNA): TGTGCCAGCAGTTTCGAGCGGGAAGTGAACACCGGGGAGCTGTTTTTT. Encoded protein: CASSFEREVNTGELFF.

This clonotype was counted once. This sequence joins TRBV29-1 and TRBJ2-1; D remains unclear. Trimming pared 7 bases from V and 0 bases from J, leaving 10 bases between. This CDR3 contains 13 residues. CDR1 is SQVTM and CDR2 is ANQGSEA in the germline V gene. In DNA form, the CDR3 reads TGCAGCGCTCTAGAAAGCTCCTACAATGAGCAGTTCTTC. This codes for CSALESSYNEQFF.

This clonotype came up a few times. The CDR3 region is CASSQEGLYEQYF. CDR3 DNA: TGCGCCAGCAGCCAAGAGGGGCTATACGAGCAGTACTTC. This sequence joins TRBV4-1 and TRBJ2-7, with D possibly TRBD1 on 5 matching bases. Germline CDR1 MGHRA, CDR2 YSYEKL. V lost 0 bases to trimming and J lost 4 bases, with 7 bases between them. This CDR3 is 13 amino acids long.

V usage is TRBV6-4 and J usage is TRBJ2-3, with 13 bases that match TRBD2. Germline V gene data show CDR1 as MRHNA and CDR2 as SNTAGT. Losses at the gene ends were 0 bases for V and 6 bases for J; bases not matched to a gene: 15. This CDR3 is built from 20 residues. The CDR3 nucleotides are TGTGCCAGCAGTGACTCGACAGGGGACACCGGGACTAGCGGGAAGGATACGCAGTATTTT. Protein sequence: CASSDSTGDTGTSGKDTQYF.

As to this clonotype: Since a much larger clone is just one base distant, this may be a read error. The chain combines TRBV21-1 with TRBJ1-2. TRBV21-1 is tagged as a pseudogene. The length of the CDR3 is 12 residues. CDR3 DNA: TGTGCCAGCAACAAAGCGGGGTATGGCTACACCTTC. Residues: CASNKAGYGYTF.

This rearrangement joins TRBV20-1 to TRBJ2-3; tentatively, D is TRBD1 (7 bases). This CDR3 is built from 18 residues. V was pared by 7 bases and J by 6 bases, with 32 bases between. Looked up from germline, CDR1 is DFQATT and CDR2 is SNEGSKA (reference sequence). Written as DNA, the CDR3 is TGCAGTGAAGTGGACAGGATACCTTCTAGCGTGATCATGGATACGCAGTATTTT. Translation: CSEVDRIPSSVIMDTQYF.

Relative to its sample, this clonotype is large. The genes are TRBV3-1 and TRBJ2-2; 8 positions match TRBD2. CDR3 length equals 14 residues. The V gene's germline CDR1 is LGHDT and CDR2 YNNKEL (reference sequence). The J segment lost 3 bases and the V segment lost 10 bases, leaving 7 bases of the junction unmatched. CDR3 bases: TGTGCCACCAAGCGAGCGGGAGACACCGGGGAGCTGTTTTTT. Its translation: CATKRAGDTGELFF.

This clonotype is termed large. This chain uses TRBV20-1 with TRBJ2-7; D perhaps matches TRBD1 (5 bases). The germline V and J ends were trimmed by 1 base and 3 bases, with 10 bases remaining between them. Germline CDR1 reads DFQATT; CDR2 reads SNEGSKA (reference sequence). The CDR3 totals 13 residues. CDR3 amino acids: CSARGMTDYEQYF. In nucleotides, the CDR3 is TGCAGTGCTAGAGGTATGACAGACTACGAGCAGTACTTC.

This rearrangement joins TRBV6-1 to TRBJ2-1; 9 bases align to TRBD1. CDR1 is MNHNS, CDR2 SASEGT, per germline. Germline trimming cut 1 base from V and 6 bases from J; bases unmatched to any gene: 4. CDR3 length: 15 amino acids. The CDR3 DNA is TGTGCCAGCAGTGAAGTACAGGGGGCGGGCAATGAGCAGTTCTTC. Its protein is CASSEVQGAGNEQFF.

The chain is built from TRBV13 and TRBJ2-3; D remains unclear. Trimming took off 6 bases at V and 2 bases at J, with 15 bases between the two ends. The CDR3 contains 15 residues. Germline CDR1 is PRHDT and CDR2 is FYEKMQ (reference sequence). The chain's CDR3 is CASRSVQGTTDTQYF. CDR3 in DNA: TGTGCCAGCAGATCCGTCCAAGGAACCACAGATACGCAGTATTTT. The full variable domain, with the rest looked up from reference TRBV13 and TRBJ2-3, is AAGVIQSPRHLIKEKRETATLKCYPIPRHDTVYWYQQGPGQDPQFLISFYEKMQSDKGSIPDRFSAQQFSDYHSELNMSSLELGDSALYFCASRSVQGTTDTQYFGPGTRLTVL.